The 32 T cell receptor beta chains presented below share a single source sample, sequenced in a study of blood T cell repertoires in COVID-19. Sequenced by immunoSEQ multiplex PCR; TCRdb stores in-frame clones only, minus some. The sample includes 210,000 or so clones, about 90% of them seen just once. What was sequenced was PBMCs or T cells enriched from blood (not recorded which). These receptors were obtained from a woman aged 25 to 39 who had been exposed to COVID-19.

The V call is TRBV3-1 (or the pseudogene TRBV3-2), the J call TRBJ2-1, with 12 bases aligning to TRBD1. Germline trimming cut 2 bases from V and 8 bases from J; bases unmatched to any gene: 7. The CDR3 totals 16 residues. CDR1 is LGHDT and CDR2 is YNNKEL in the germline V gene (reference sequence). The CDR3 DNA reads as TGTGCCAGCAGCCAAATGGCGGGACAGGGGGCGGATGAGCAGTTCTTC. Its protein product is CASSQMAGQGADEQFF.

This clone was counted once. The rearrangement links TRBV7-8 to TRBJ1-1; D unresolved. CDR1 and CDR2 from the germline V gene are SGHVS and FQNEAQ. The CDR3 runs 15 residues. V lost 1 base and J 1 base, leaving 10 bases between the germline ends. The CDR3, as DNA: TGTGCCAGCAGCTTAGGCCTGCAGAAGAACACTGAAGCTTTCTTT. Translated, it gives CASSLGLQKNTEAFF.

The chain links TRBV9 to TRBJ1-5, with TRBD1 matching 9 bases. Germline CDR1 is SGDLS and CDR2 is YYNGEE. V dropped 3 bases and J dropped 3; count of bases not matched to a gene: 4. There are 15 residues in the CDR3. CDR3 sequence: CASSATGGLNQPQHF. CDR3 nucleotide sequence: TGTGCCAGCAGCGCAACAGGGGGCCTCAATCAGCCCCAGCATTTT.

The chain is built from TRBV10-1 and TRBJ2-3; 9 bases line up with TRBD2. This CDR3 contains 15 residues. The junction had 4 bases not matched to a gene; V was cut back by 2 bases and J by 4 bases. Looked up from germline, CDR1 is WNHNN and CDR2 is SYGVQD (reference sequence). CDR3 residues: CASSESSGSADTQYF. The CDR3 nucleotides read TGCGCCAGCAGTGAGAGTAGCGGGAGTGCAGATACGCAGTATTTT.

CDR3 in amino acids: CASQGLSSYNEQFF. CDR3 DNA: TGTGCCAGTCAGGGGCTGTCCTCCTACAATGAGCAGTTCTTC. The chain couples TRBV19 to TRBJ2-1, with D perhaps matching TRBD1 (6 bases). The V end was cut by 8 bases, the J end by 0 bases, with 11 bases between. CDR3 length: 14 residues. The germline V gene encodes CDR1 LNHDA and CDR2 SQIVND (reference sequence).

The genes are TRBV6-5 and TRBJ1-1; D may be TRBD1 (6 bases). Germline CDR1 reads MNHEY; CDR2 reads SVGAGI. There are 13 residues in the CDR3. The ends were cut back, 10 bases at V and 3 bases at J, with 15 bases in the middle. The CDR3 region is CATQTGSDTEAFF. The CDR3 DNA is TGTGCCACCCAAACAGGGAGCGACACTGAAGCTTTCTTT.

V usage is TRBV27 and J usage is TRBJ1-1, with a possible D match to TRBD1 (5 bases). Per germline, CDR1 MNHEY and CDR2 SMNVEV (reference sequence). The CDR3 loop spans 14 amino acids. With 5 bases removed from V and 7 bases from J, the gap between germline ends came to 17 bases. CDR3 residues: CASSLGRKRGEAFF. The CDR3 DNA follows: TGTGCCAGCAGTCTAGGGAGGAAAAGGGGTGAAGCTTTCTTT.

This rearrangement joins TRBV18 to TRBJ2-7, with 10 bases matching TRBD2. The CDR3 extends over 16 amino acids. Trimming cost V 3 bases and J 1 base; bases outside gene matches: 6. Germline V gives CDR1 KGHSH, CDR2 LQKENI. DNA of the CDR3: TGTGCCAGCTCACCCCAGCGGGGGGGCGCATCCTACGAGCAGTACTTC. It translates to CASSPQRGGASYEQYF.

The chain combines TRBV27 with TRBJ1-3; no reliable D call. The germline gives CDR1 MNHEY, CDR2 SMNVEV (reference sequence). Deletions cut 3 bases from V and 0 bases from J, with 6 bases between. This CDR3 comprises 14 residues. CDR3 loop: CASSFASSGNTIYF. DNA of the CDR3: TGTGCCAGCAGTTTCGCGAGCTCTGGAAACACCATATATTTT.

The chain is built from TRBV5-1 and TRBJ1-4, with TRBD1 matching 7 bases. Germline V CDR1 and CDR2: SGHRS, YFSETQ. The CDR3 sequence is 15 residues long. The J segment lost 3 bases and the V segment lost 4 bases, leaving 6 bases of the junction unmatched. CDR3 in amino acids: CASSQTGAPNEKLFF. As DNA, the CDR3 is TGCGCCAGCAGCCAAACAGGGGCGCCTAATGAAAAACTGTTTTTT.

This clone has just one count. The gene calls are TRBV5-1 and TRBJ2-3, with 10 bases identical to TRBD2. The CDR3 loop spans 15 amino acids. Germline V gene lookup returns CDR1 SGHRS and CDR2 YFSETQ. Trimming removed 7 bases from V and 4 bases from J; junction bases left unmatched: 9. The DNA for the CDR3 is TGCGCCAGCTCTAATCGACTAGCGGGTTCAGATACGCAGTATTTT. Amino acid sequence: CASSNRLAGSDTQYF. Based on the CDR3 plus reference TRBV5-1 and TRBJ2-3, the full variable domain is KAGVTQTPRYLIKTRGQQVTLSCSPISGHRSVSWYQQTPGQGLQFLFEYFSETQRNKGNFPGRFSGRQFSNSRSEMNVSTLELGDSALYLCASSNRLAGSDTQYFGPGTRLTVL.

The chain carries TRBV7-6 and TRBJ1-2; 7 bases are a match to TRBD1. The CDR3 has 14 residues. The J segment lost 2 bases and the V segment lost 1 base, leaving 1 base of the junction unmatched. Germline V lookup: CDR1 SGHVS, CDR2 FNYEAQ. CDR3 in amino acids: CASSLETGNYGYTF. DNA of the CDR3: TGTGCCAGCAGCTTAGAGACAGGGAACTATGGCTACACCTTC.

About this clone itself: One end of the junction fails to match germline, which may point to a read error. This chain links TRBV6-1 with TRBJ1-1; D perhaps matches TRBD1 (6 bases). CDR1 and CDR2 (germline): MNHNS, SASEGT. The CDR3 has 12 amino acids. The CDR3 region is CASSENRVTLIF. Written as DNA, the CDR3 is TGTGCCAGCAGTGAAAACAGGGTAACACTGATCTTT.

The chain joins TRBV25-1 to TRBJ1-2; 8 bases agree with TRBD1. V was pared by 1 base and J by 8 bases, with 6 bases of the junction left unmatched. The length of the CDR3 is 14 residues. The germline gives CDR1 MGHDK, CDR2 SYGVNS. This CDR3 reads CASSEFGTGDGYTF. CDR3 in DNA: TGTGCCAGCAGTGAATTCGGGACAGGAGACGGCTACACCTTC.

The CDR3 loop is CASRTGQGALGYTF. The CDR3 nucleotides are TGTGCCAGTAGGACTGGACAGGGGGCGCTTGGCTACACCTTC. V is TRBV19 and J is TRBJ1-2; 11 bases are shared with TRBD1. Per the germline V gene, CDR1 is LNHDA and CDR2 is SQIVND (reference sequence). CDR3 length: 14 amino acids. Germline trimming cut 6 bases from V and 7 bases from J; bases unmatched to any gene: 7.

The chain carries TRBV19 and TRBJ2-4; 7 bases are shared with TRBD1. V dropped 4 bases and J dropped 0; count of bases not matched to a gene: 6. CDR1 LNHDA and CDR2 SQIVND come from the germline V gene (reference sequence). The CDR3 loop spans 16 amino acids. CDR3 bases: TGTGCCAGTAGTAAAGGGACAGAACTAGCCAAAAACATTCAGTACTTC. It specifies CASSKGTELAKNIQYF.

CDR3 in amino acids: CASSPSSQGVYEQYF. Here the CDR3 DNA reads TGTGCCAGCTCACCATCATCACAGGGCGTTTACGAGCAGTACTTC. V usage is TRBV18 and J usage is TRBJ2-7, with a weak D call TRBD1 (6 bases). Germline V gene lookup returns CDR1 KGHSH and CDR2 LQKENI. The CDR3 has 15 amino acids. Trimming took 2 bases from V and 4 from J, leaving 15 bases between them.

The chain carries TRBV6-5 and TRBJ1-2, with 9 positions matching TRBD1. The V segment lost 6 bases and the J segment 1 base; nucleotides outside the gene matches: 3. Germline V gives CDR1 MNHEY, CDR2 SVGAGI. This CDR3 has 14 residues. The CDR3 sequence is CASRRQGVNYGYTF. Written as DNA, the CDR3 is TGTGCCAGCAGACGACAGGGGGTTAACTATGGCTACACCTTC.

The rearrangement uses TRBV2 and TRBJ2-1, with TRBD2 identical over 14 bases. The CDR3 has 15 amino acids. V was clipped by 6 bases and J by 7 bases; unmatched bases: 5. CDR1 is SNHLY and CDR2 is FYNNEI in the germline V gene. The CDR3 nucleotides read TGTGCCAGCAGAGGGACTAGCGGGAGTGGGAATGAGCAGTTCTTC. It yields the protein CASRGTSGSGNEQFF.

The CDR3 loop reads CASSPTLRGENSGANVLTF. The CDR3 nucleotides read TGTGCCAGCTCACCAACGCTTAGGGGTGAGAACTCTGGGGCCAACGTCCTGACTTTC. This chain connects TRBV18 to TRBJ2-6; perhaps TRBD1 as D (5 bases). CDR1 is KGHSH, CDR2 LQKENI, per germline. The CDR3 extends over 19 amino acids. V was trimmed by 2 bases and J by 0 bases, leaving 17 bases between them. The variable domain in full, with the rest retrieved from reference TRBV18 and TRBJ2-6, is NAGVMQNPRHLVRRRGQEARLRCSPMKGHSHVYWYRQLPEEGLKFMVYLQKENIIDESGMPKERFSAEFPKEGPSILRIQQVVRGDSAAYFCASSPTLRGENSGANVLTFGAGSRLTVL.

The CDR3 loop reads CASSRLDRPPQHF. CDR3 sequence (DNA): TGTGCCAGCAGCCGACTGGACAGGCCGCCCCAGCATTTT. The V and J genes are TRBV28 and TRBJ1-5; 7 bases match TRBD1. Germline CDR1 reads MDHEN; CDR2 reads SYDVKM. Trimming at V came to 6 bases and at J to 9 bases, leaving 8 bases not matched to a gene. CDR3 size: 13 residues. The complete variable domain, with remaining parts taken from reference TRBV28 and TRBJ1-5, reads DVKVTQSSRYLVKRTGEKVFLECVQDMDHENMFWYRQDPGLGLRLIYFSYDVKMKEKGDIPEGYSVSREKKERFSLILESASTNQTSMYLCASSRLDRPPQHFGDGTRLSIL.

This clone came up a few times. This sequence joins TRBV29-1 and TRBJ1-4; D uncertain. CDR3 length: 13 amino acids. Trimming pared 5 bases from V and 0 bases from J, leaving 7 bases between. Germline loops: CDR1 SQVTM, CDR2 ANQGSEA. The CDR3 loop reads CSVYGTTNEKLFF. The CDR3 nucleotides are TGCAGCGTTTACGGGACAACTAATGAAAAACTGTTTTTT.

The J gene is TRBJ2-7, the V gene TRBV5-1; TRBD1 agrees at 11 bases. CDR1 SGHRS and CDR2 YFSETQ come from the germline V gene. The V segment lost 4 bases and the J segment 6 bases; nucleotides outside the gene matches: 6. The CDR3 is made up of 14 amino acids. This chain's CDR3 is CASSADRGQREQYF. CDR3 nucleotide sequence: TGCGCCAGCAGCGCGGACAGGGGGCAACGCGAGCAGTACTTC.

The V gene is TRBV29-1, the J gene TRBJ2-2; 9 positions agree with TRBD1. Per the germline V gene, CDR1 is SQVTM and CDR2 is ANQGSEA. J lost 2 bases, V lost 7 bases, and 5 bases had no gene match. The CDR3 has 14 amino acids. CDR3 in amino acids: CSARQGVNTGELFF. As DNA, the CDR3 is TGCAGCGCCAGACAGGGGGTAAACACCGGGGAGCTGTTTTTT.

The rearrangement uses TRBV10-3 and TRBJ2-1; 8 bases line up with TRBD1. Germline V CDR1 and CDR2: ENHRY, SYGVKD. CDR3 length: 18 amino acids. The V segment lost 0 bases and the J segment 4 bases; nucleotides outside the gene matches: 11. The CDR3 DNA reads TGTGCCATCAGTGAGTCGGGTCCCGGACAGGGTTTATACAATGAGCAGTTCTTC. Protein product: CAISESGPGQGLYNEQFF.

The chain uses TRBV15 and TRBJ1-1, with a possible D match to TRBD1 (5 bases). CDR1 is LNHNV, CDR2 YYDKDF, per germline (reference sequence). CDR3 length: 13 amino acids. Trimming cost V 1 base and J 6 bases, with 9 bases left between them. DNA of the CDR3: TGTGCCACCAGCAGAGGGGGCAGACCTGAAGCTTTCTTT. It encodes CATSRGGRPEAFF.

The chain carries TRBV7-2 and TRBJ2-2; D gene ambiguous. CDR3 length equals 15 residues. V was shortened by 3 bases and J by 4 bases, with 12 bases between the two germline ends. The germline V gene encodes CDR1 SGHTA and CDR2 FQGNSA. CDR3 protein: CASSFRHLSTGELFF. CDR3 sequence (DNA): TGTGCCAGCAGCTTCCGACACCTTTCCACCGGGGAGCTGTTTTTT.

J is TRBJ1-3 and V is TRBV5-1; no clear D gene. This CDR3 has 13 amino acids. The germline V gene has CDR1 SGHRS and CDR2 YFSETQ. V lost 5 bases to trimming and J lost 4 bases, with 10 bases between them. CDR3 protein: CASRENLGNTIYF. The DNA of the CDR3 is TGCGCCAGCAGGGAGAACCTGGGAAACACCATATATTTT.

The V gene is TRBV4-1, the J gene TRBJ2-3; TRBD2 agrees at 7 bases. V dropped 4 bases and J dropped 1; count of bases not matched to a gene: 8. CDR3 size: 16 residues. Germline V gene data show CDR1 as MGHRA and CDR2 as YSYEKL. The CDR3 DNA follows: TGCGCCAGCAGCCGGACTAGTATCCTTGGCACAGATACGCAGTATTTT. Residues: CASSRTSILGTDTQYF.

The chain has TRBV5-1 and TRBJ2-1, with D hard to call. V was clipped by 5 bases and J by 5 bases, with 11 bases between them. Germline lookup yields CDR1 SGHRS and CDR2 YFSETQ. The CDR3 runs 13 residues. This CDR3 reads CASRPSSHNEQFF. CDR3 nucleotides: TGCGCCAGCAGGCCTAGTTCCCACAATGAGCAGTTCTTC.

CDR3 sequence: CASSLSAGSGDTQYF. The CDR3 nucleotides read TGTGCCAGCTCTCTCAGTGCTGGGAGTGGAGATACGCAGTATTTT. J is TRBJ2-3 and V is TRBV18, with D perhaps TRBD2 (5 bases). V was pared by 6 bases and J by 5 bases, with 18 bases between. In germline, CDR1 is KGHSH, CDR2 LQKENI. The CDR3 is 15 amino acids.

This clone has only one observation. The chain's CDR3 is CASSVVQATEYEQYF. Here the CDR3 DNA reads TGTGCCAGCAGCGTAGTTCAGGCGACAGAATACGAGCAGTACTTC. V is TRBV9 and J is TRBJ2-7; possibly TRBD1 for D (5 bases). V shed 0 bases and J shed 4 bases, with 14 bases lying between them. Per the germline V gene, CDR1 is SGDLS and CDR2 is YYNGEE. This CDR3 is built from 15 residues.